This TCR beta chain was recovered during a study of shared clonotypes between healthy human individuals. TCRdb's table, derived via immunoSEQ multiplex PCR, lists solely in-frame clones and lacks some. Counted here are 950,000 to 1,100,000 clones, 70% to 80% occurring once; the ten biggest clones make up around 0.61%. Germline CDR1 is SGHNT and CDR2 is YYREEE (reference sequence). This CDR3 region has 14 residues. V lost 2 bases, J lost 3 bases, and 11 bases lay in between. The clonotype originates from a man aged 18 to 29 in good health. Some clones in this sample may be carry-over from other donors' samples. V gene TRBV5-4 combines with J gene TRBJ1-2, with D tentatively TRBD1 (6 bases). Input material: memory CD4+ T cells from PBMCs. Sample subset: CD45RA-negative fraction. CDR3 DNA: TGTGCCAGCAGCTTACAGGGATACTACTATGGCTACACCTTC. This encodes CASSLQGYYYGYTF. Using reference TRBV5-4 and TRBJ1-2 for the parts outside the CDR3, the full variable domain is ETGVTQSPTHLIKTRGQQVTLRCSSQSGHNTVSWYQQALGQGPQFIFQYYREEENGRGNFPPRFSGLQFPNYSSELNVNALELDDSALYLCASSLQGYYYGYTFGSGTRLTVV.